A selection of T cell receptor beta chains follows, all from one sample in a study of T-cell memory formation after mild COVID-19. In TCRdb, the 5' RACE reads were re-called with MiXCR into one record per CDR3 protein. The sample consists of 190,000 or so distinct CDR3 sequences, around 21% of them appearing once. Sequencing was performed on PBMCs or a T cell subset sorted from them (not recorded which). The receptors here all came from an adult woman who had mild COVID-19 (a few samples of this study predate the infection). Cell type and time point are not known. Both conserved end residues are part of each CDR3. A D gene is named only where the DNA matches it firmly. The size entry is marked missing in some rows and otherwise reads once, few, many or a size class.

D gene	V gene	J gene	clone size	CDR3 protein	CDR3 DNA
TRBD2	TRBV3-1	TRBJ2-1	few	CASSQGTSGRDEQFF	TGTGCCAGCAGCCAGGGGACTAGCGGGCGGGATGAGCAGTTCTTC
.	TRBV27	TRBJ2-7	.	CASSLSGSNDYYEQYF	TGTGCCAGCAGTTTATCGGGGTCCAACGATTACTACGAGCAGTACTTC
.	TRBV29-1	TRBJ2-5	few	CSGRVADRVGETQYF	TGCAGCGGTAGGGTAGCGGATCGGGTTGGAGAGACCCAGTACTTC
TRBD2	TRBV9	TRBJ2-7	once	CASSVAGEGHYEQYF	TGTGCCAGCAGCGTAGCGGGGGAGGGCCATTACGAGCAGTACTTC
TRBD2	TRBV6-5	TRBJ2-1	.	CASSWQREGNNEQFF	TGTGCCAGCAGTTGGCAGCGGGAGGGGAACAATGAGCAGTTCTTC
TRBD1	TRBV3-1	TRBJ1-2	.	CASSQDVEPGQENYGYTF	TGTGCCAGCAGCCAAGATGTGGAACCGGGACAGGAGAACTATGGCTACACCTTC
.	TRBV2	TRBJ2-1	few	CASLEQFF	TGTGCCAGCCTTGAGCAGTTCTTC
.	TRBV3-1	TRBJ2-1	few	CASSPIGPYNEQFF	TGTGCCAGCAGCCCTATTGGCCCCTACAATGAGCAGTTCTTC
TRBD1	TRBV24-1	TRBJ1-2	once	CATSEGTGIDYGYTF	TGTGCCACCAGTGAGGGGACAGGGATAGACTATGGCTACACCTTC
TRBD2	TRBV11-3	TRBJ2-1	.	CASSPRGLAGIWNEQFF	TGTGCCAGCAGCCCCCGCGGACTAGCGGGGATTTGGAATGAGCAGTTCTTC
.	TRBV12-3/TRBV12-4	TRBJ1-1	few	CASSFGTPEAFF	TGTGCCAGCAGTTTTGGGACGCCTGAAGCTTTCTTT